Listed below are T cell receptor beta chains from one sample, sequenced in a study of beta chain features in type 1 diabetes. The assay was immunoSEQ multiplex PCR, and TCRdb's table has in-frame clones only and misses some. The top ten clones hold 0.017% of a sample with more than 250,000 clones, roughly an eighth of them seen once. Sequencing used naive CD4+ T cells from blood. The origin of the receptors is a man younger than 45 with type 1 diabetes. Each CDR3 is given with its conserved first and last residue. The order of the fields is D gene, clone size, J gene, V gene, CDR3 protein, CDR3 DNA. The D gene is left open where the match is weak. Clone sizes are given selectively: once, few, many, or a class where the clone is expanded.

TRBD2 | . | TRBJ2-5 | TRBV7-2 | CASSSGRSGQGETQYF | TGTGCCAGCAGCTCGGGTCGTAGCGGGCAAGGAGAGACCCAGTACTTC
. | once | TRBJ2-1 | TRBV5-1 | CASSLDPRLYTSSYNEQFF | TGCGCCAGCAGCTTGGACCCTCGTTTGTACACTAGCTCCTACAATGAGCAGTTCTTC
TRBD2 | . | TRBJ2-5 | TRBV7-3 | CASSWGLGETQYF | TGTGCCAGCAGCTGGGGACTAGGGGAGACCCAGTACTTC
TRBD2 | . | TRBJ2-1 | TRBV11-2 | CASSISSGEQFF | TGTGCCAGCAGCATCTCTAGCGGTGAGCAGTTCTTC
TRBD2 | . | TRBJ2-2 | TRBV4-2 | CASSQDIASGSTGELFF | TGTGCCAGCAGCCAAGATATTGCTAGCGGGAGCACCGGGGAGCTGTTTTTT
. | . | TRBJ2-2 | TRBV5-1 | CASSLVPSNTGELFF | TGCGCCAGCAGCTTGGTCCCATCGAACACCGGGGAGCTGTTTTTT
. | few | TRBJ2-5 | TRBV28 | CASSLAGIETQYF | TGTGCCAGCAGTTTAGCAGGGATCGAGACCCAGTACTTC
. | few | TRBJ2-5 | TRBV16 | CASSRTSGGETQYF | TGTGCCAGCAGCCGGACGAGCGGCGGAGAGACCCAGTACTTC
. | . | TRBJ2-3 | TRBV5-1 | CASSEFVGGRGTDTQYF | TGCGCCAGCAGCGAGTTTGTTGGGGGCAGGGGCACAGATACGCAGTATTTT
TRBD2 | . | TRBJ2-1 | TRBV28 | CASSLLAGALGNEQFF | TGTGCCAGCAGTTTACTAGCGGGAGCCTTGGGCAATGAGCAGTTCTTC
. | . | TRBJ2-7 | TRBV10-3 | CAISALRGRSTSYEQYF | TGTGCCATCAGTGCGTTAAGGGGGAGATCGACCTCCTACGAGCAGTACTTC
. | . | TRBJ2-3 | TRBV5-8 | CASSSWASTDTQYF | TGTGCCAGCAGCTCCTGGGCTAGCACAGATACGCAGTATTTT
TRBD2 | few | TRBJ2-5 | TRBV7-3 | CASSLVGGEETQYF | TGTGCCAGCAGCCTAGTCGGGGGGGAAGAGACCCAGTACTTC
TRBD2 | . | TRBJ2-7 | TRBV7-2 | CASSLDPAGMRYEQYF | TGTGCCAGCAGCTTAGATCCAGCGGGAATGAGGTACGAGCAGTACTTC
. | . | TRBJ2-7 | TRBV5-6 | CASSFRATSYEQYF | TGTGCCAGCAGCTTCCGAGCCACCTCCTACGAGCAGTACTTC
. | few | TRBJ2-6 | TRBV5-1 | CASSPQSSGANVLTF | TGCGCCAGCAGCCCCCAATCCTCTGGGGCCAACGTCCTGACTTTC
TRBD1 | few | TRBJ2-6 | TRBV9 | CASSNPGTVPSGANVLTF | TGTGCCAGCAGCAACCCCGGGACAGTCCCCTCTGGGGCCAACGTCCTGACTTTC
. | . | TRBJ2-1 | TRBV6-6 | CASGSGSGFF | TGTGCCAGCGGGTCGGGGTCGGGGTTCTTC
TRBD1 | . | TRBJ1-1 | TRBV28 | CASTDNRGSEAFF | TGTGCCAGCACCGATAACAGGGGATCTGAAGCTTTCTTT
TRBD1 | . | TRBJ2-6 | TRBV27 | CASSTGQGISGANVLTF | TGTGCCAGCAGCACGGGACAGGGGATCTCTGGGGCCAACGTCCTGACTTTC
TRBD1 | few | TRBJ1-2 | TRBV7-9 | CASSLTGNANYGYTF | TGTGCCAGCAGCTTGACAGGGAATGCCAACTATGGCTACACCTTC
TRBD2 | . | TRBJ2-7 | TRBV7-9 | CASSLGTSRGSYEQYF | TGTGCCAGCAGCTTAGGGACTAGCAGAGGCTCCTACGAGCAGTACTTC
. | . | TRBJ2-1 | TRBV30 | CACSVRSYNEQFF | TGTGCCTGCTCAGTCAGATCCTACAATGAGCAGTTCTTC
TRBD1 | . | TRBJ2-7 | TRBV7-9 | CASSLTGDLRREQYF | TGTGCCAGCAGCCTTACAGGGGACCTCCGTCGGGAGCAGTACTTC
. | . | TRBJ1-4 | TRBV9 | CASSLGFNEKLFF | TGTGCCAGCAGCCTGGGCTTTAATGAAAAACTGTTTTTT
. | . | TRBJ2-1 | TRBV11-2 | CASSLANSLSSYNEQFF | TGTGCCAGCAGCTTAGCCAACTCCCTAAGCTCCTACAATGAGCAGTTCTTC
. | few | TRBJ2-3 | TRBV4-3 | CASSQVYTASTDTQYF | TGCGCCAGCAGCCAAGTATACACAGCTAGCACAGATACGCAGTATTTT
. | . | TRBJ2-7 | TRBV18 | CASSPQGRIYEQYF | TGTGCCAGCTCACCTCAGGGCAGAATTTACGAGCAGTACTTC
. | few | TRBJ2-6 | TRBV18 | CASSQQGAGANVLTF | TGTGCCAGCTCGCAACAGGGCGCTGGGGCCAACGTCCTGACTTTC
. | . | TRBJ1-5 | TRBV19 | CASAGTRNQPQHF | TGTGCCAGTGCCGGGACAAGGAATCAGCCCCAGCATTTT
. | . | TRBJ2-1 | TRBV7-2 | CASALRRNYNEQFF | TGTGCCAGCGCTTTAAGGCGGAACTACAATGAGCAGTTCTTC
. | few | TRBJ1-2 | TRBV2 | CASSEQNYGYTF | TGTGCCAGCAGTGAACAGAACTATGGCTACACCTTC
. | . | TRBJ2-1 | TRBV5-6 | CASSLTGFDNEQFF | TGTGCCAGCAGCCTAACAGGGTTCGACAATGAGCAGTTCTTC
. | few | TRBJ1-2 | TRBV30 | CAWEAGHGYTF | TGTGCCTGGGAGGCAGGGCATGGCTACACCTTC
TRBD1 | few | TRBJ1-1 | TRBV5-8 | CASSRTGTGNTEAFF | TGTGCCAGCAGCAGGACCGGGACAGGGAACACTGAAGCTTTCTTT
TRBD2 | . | TRBJ2-1 | TRBV4-1 | CASSQERGLAGNNEQFF | TGCGCCAGCAGCCAAGAGCGAGGACTAGCGGGAAACAATGAGCAGTTCTTC
. | . | TRBJ2-1 | TRBV9 | CASSVSGEGEQFF | TGTGCCAGCAGCGTTTCTGGCGAGGGTGAGCAGTTCTTC
. | few | TRBJ1-1 | TRBV5-4 | CASSLVGRMNTEAFF | TGTGCCAGCAGCTTGGTCGGCAGGATGAACACTGAAGCTTTCTTT
. | few | TRBJ2-5 | TRBV5-8 | CASSPEGTTAETQYF | TGTGCCAGCAGCCCTGAGGGCACGACGGCAGAGACCCAGTACTTC
. | . | TRBJ2-2 | TRBV9 | CASSVRVGPNPGELFF | TGTGCCAGCAGCGTCAGGGTAGGGCCAAACCCCGGGGAGCTGTTTTTT
. | . | TRBJ2-1 | TRBV5-4 | CASSPGGSPYNEQFF | TGTGCCAGCAGCCCCGGGGGAAGCCCATACAATGAGCAGTTCTTC
. | few | TRBJ2-3 | TRBV9 | CASSTTQVDTQYF | TGTGCCAGCAGCACTACTCAAGTGGATACGCAGTATTTT
TRBD2 | few | TRBJ2-1 | TRBV4-1 | CASSRGLAGGREQFF | TGCGCCAGCAGCCGAGGACTAGCGGGAGGTCGGGAGCAGTTCTTC
. | few | TRBJ2-7 | TRBV20-1 | CSANKGTEQYF | TGCAGTGCTAATAAGGGGACAGAGCAGTACTTC
TRBD2 | . | TRBJ2-3 | TRBV6-5 | CASSPSGRTGDTQYF | TGTGCCAGCAGTCCTAGCGGGAGAACGGGGGATACGCAGTATTTT
TRBD1 | . | TRBJ2-2 | TRBV18 | CASSPGQANTGELFF | TGTGCCAGCTCACCGGGACAGGCAAACACCGGGGAGCTGTTTTTT
TRBD2 | . | TRBJ2-1 | TRBV25-1 | CASTRGGGYNEQFF | TGTGCCAGCACTCGGGGGGGAGGCTACAATGAGCAGTTCTTC
TRBD1 | few | TRBJ2-1 | TRBV27 | CASSSQGSDEQFF | TGTGCCAGCAGTTCACAGGGGTCCGATGAGCAGTTCTTC
. | . | TRBJ1-1 | TRBV18 | CASSRGTSDVRTEAFF | TGTGCCAGCTCCCGGGGGACCTCCGACGTTAGAACTGAAGCTTTCTTT
TRBD2 | . | TRBJ2-3 | TRBV7-3 | CASSLSSGSGTDTQYF | TGTGCCAGCAGCTTAAGTAGCGGGAGTGGGACAGATACGCAGTATTTT
. | . | TRBJ2-5 | TRBV7-2 | CASSLEWAEETQYF | TGTGCCAGCAGCTTAGAATGGGCAGAAGAGACCCAGTACTTC
TRBD1 | few | TRBJ2-5 | TRBV10-3 | CAISMTGGVPQETQYF | TGTGCCATCAGTATGACAGGGGGCGTGCCCCAAGAGACCCAGTACTTC
. | few | TRBJ1-5 | TRBV6-6 | CASSTPEGNQPQHF | TGTGCCAGCAGTACACCGGAGGGCAATCAGCCCCAGCATTTT
TRBD1 | few | TRBJ2-7 | TRBV18 | CASSVPGQGTYEQYF | TGTGCCAGCTCAGTACCGGGACAGGGGACCTACGAGCAGTACTTC
. | once | TRBJ2-7 | TRBV28 | CASSVPRGVYEQYF | TGTGCCAGCAGCGTCCCCAGGGGAGTGTACGAGCAGTACTTC
. | once | TRBJ1-2 | TRBV19 | CASSEGVDYGYTF | TGTGCCAGTAGTGAGGGGGTTGACTATGGCTACACCTTC
TRBD2 | few | TRBJ2-1 | TRBV10-3 | CAISEMAGGPGNEQFF | TGTGCCATCAGTGAGATGGCGGGAGGGCCTGGGAATGAGCAGTTCTTC
. | few | TRBJ1-1 | TRBV18 | CASSQDRKNTEAFF | TGTGCCAGCTCACAGGACAGAAAGAACACTGAAGCTTTCTTT
TRBD1 | few | TRBJ1-1 | TRBV27 | CASSSKTGGADTEAFF | TGTGCCAGCAGTTCTAAGACAGGGGGCGCGGACACTGAAGCTTTCTTT
. | . | TRBJ2-4 | TRBV7-9 | CASSYAGIRNIQYF | TGTGCCAGCAGCTACGCAGGGATAAGGAACATTCAGTACTTC